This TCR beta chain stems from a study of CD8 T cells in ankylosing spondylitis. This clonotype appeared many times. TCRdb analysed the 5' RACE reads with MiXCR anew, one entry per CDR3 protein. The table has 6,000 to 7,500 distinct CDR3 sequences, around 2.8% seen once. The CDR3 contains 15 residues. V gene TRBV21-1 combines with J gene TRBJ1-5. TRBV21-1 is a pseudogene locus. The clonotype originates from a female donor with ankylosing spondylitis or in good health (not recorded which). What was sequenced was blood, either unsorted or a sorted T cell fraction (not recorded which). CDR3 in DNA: TGTGCCAGCAGCAAACTCGGGGATAGCAATCAGCCCCAGCATTTT. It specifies CASSKLGDSNQPQHF.